Each of the 32 T cell receptor beta chains below was sequenced from the same sample in a study of control samples from healthy donors and cancer patients. Profiling relied on immunoSEQ multiplex PCR, and the TCRdb table lists in-frame clones only, not all of them. The data show about 130,000 clones, about 92% seen once. Material for sequencing was blood. The receptors were sampled from a woman between 45 and 60 years old in good health.

V and J are TRBV3-1 (or the pseudogene TRBV3-2) and TRBJ2-1; the match to TRBD2 covers 8 bases. The CDR3 extends over 17 amino acids. J lost 3 bases, V lost 4 bases, and 11 bases had no gene match. Germline V gives CDR1 LGHDT, CDR2 YNNKEL (reference sequence). CDR3 DNA: TGTGCCAGCAGCCCACCTTTATTTAGCGGGAACTACAATGAGCAGTTCTTC. The encoded protein is CASSPPLFSGNYNEQFF.

This clone was detected only a few times. This chain links TRBV5-4 with TRBJ1-4, with D tentatively TRBD1 (6 bases). The ends were cut back, 4 bases at V and 7 bases at J, with 17 bases in the middle. From germline, CDR1 is SGHNT and CDR2 YYREEE (reference sequence). The CDR3 is 15 residues long. Here the CDR3 reads CASSIADRDTEKLFF. The CDR3 DNA follows: TGTGCCAGCAGCATAGCCGACCGGGACACTGAAAAACTGTTTTTT.

About this clone: Other DNA sequences of this sample code for an identical CDR3. The rearrangement joins TRBV18 to TRBJ2-2; D remains ambiguous. Between the trimmed V and J ends, which lost 0 bases and 7 bases, there was a span of 0 bases. Looked up from germline, CDR1 is KGHSH and CDR2 is LQKENI. This CDR3 has 11 residues. CDR3 loop: CASSPPGELFF. CDR3 in DNA: TGTGCCAGCTCACCACCCGGGGAGCTGTTTTTT.

This chain connects TRBV5-1 to TRBJ1-4, with TRBD1 as a possible D gene (5 bases). Trimming pared 0 bases from V and 3 bases from J, leaving 12 bases between. Germline V lookup: CDR1 SGHRS, CDR2 YFSETQ. This CDR3 spans 16 amino acids. Here the CDR3 reads CASSLAVGGANEKLFF. The CDR3 DNA is TGCGCCAGCAGCTTGGCCGTTGGGGGAGCTAATGAAAAACTGTTTTTT.

This sequence joins TRBV19 and TRBJ1-4; unclear D gene. This CDR3 is 15 amino acids long. Germline loops: CDR1 LNHDA, CDR2 SQIVND (reference sequence). V dropped 1 base and J dropped 0 bases, with 6 bases sitting between them. CDR3 in amino acids: CASSIGVTTNEKLFF. Written as DNA, the CDR3 is TGTGCCAGTAGTATAGGGGTCACAACTAATGAAAAACTGTTTTTT. Full variable domain (rest looked up from reference TRBV19 and TRBJ1-4): DGGITQSPKYLFRKEGQNVTLSCEQNLNHDAMYWYRQDPGQGLRLIYYSQIVNDFQKGDIAEGYSVSREKKESFPLTVTSAQKNPTAFYLCASSIGVTTNEKLFFGSGTQLSVL.

The chain links TRBV5-6 to TRBJ1-4, with D possibly matching TRBD1 (6 bases). In germline, CDR1 is SGHDT, CDR2 YYEEEE. Trimming removed 1 base at V and 3 bases at J, with 10 bases between. CDR3 length equals 15 residues. DNA for the CDR3: TGTGCCAGCAGCTTGCCAGGGGCTTCTAATGAAAAACTGTTTTTT. Translated, it gives CASSLPGASNEKLFF.

The J gene is TRBJ2-7, the V gene TRBV19; 7 bases are shared with TRBD1. The CDR3 is 13 residues long. V gave up 5 bases and J gave up 2 bases; unmatched junction bases: 3. Looked up from germline, CDR1 is LNHDA and CDR2 is SQIVND (reference sequence). This CDR3 reads CASSPTGAYEQYF. The CDR3 DNA reads TGTGCCAGTAGTCCCACAGGGGCCTACGAGCAGTACTTC.

The chain carries TRBV30 and TRBJ1-4; no definite D call. Germline-derived CDR1 and CDR2 are GTSNPN and SVGIG (reference sequence). Trimming left V 3 bases short and J 3 bases short, with 11 bases between. The CDR3 covers 14 residues. The CDR3 coding sequence is TGTGCCTGGAGACACCCCGCACCTAATGAAAAACTGTTTTTT. Translation: CAWRHPAPNEKLFF.

Points on this clone: At one of its ends the junction is not consistent with the germline gene, which may arise from a read error. The gene calls are TRBV7-7 and TRBJ2-1, with 13 nucleotides matching TRBD2. The CDR3 length is 16 residues. Germline-derived CDR1 and CDR2 are SSHAT and FNYEAQ (reference sequence). The CDR3 here is CASSPGLAGAYNEQFF. CDR3 coding DNA: TGTGCTAGCAGCCCTGGACTAGCGGGAGCTTACAATGAGCAGTTCTTC.

CDR3 bases: TGTGCCAGCAGCCAAGCGTGGGATGAGCAGTTCTTC. This sequence encodes CASSQAWDEQFF. The chain uses TRBV5-4 and TRBJ2-1; D gene unclear. The germline CDR1 and CDR2 sequences are SGHNT and YYREEE (reference sequence). V was trimmed by 4 bases and J by 8 bases, leaving 10 bases between them. This CDR3 has 12 amino acids.

The chain is built from TRBV6-6 and TRBJ2-5, with 13 bases that match TRBD2. This CDR3 has 16 amino acids. CDR1 is MNHNY and CDR2 is SVGAGI in the germline V gene (reference sequence). With V trimmed by 6 bases and J by 5 bases, 9 bases remained unmatched. The CDR3 region is CASSHGLAGAGETQYF. CDR3 nucleotides: TGTGCCAGCAGCCACGGACTAGCGGGGGCCGGGGAGACCCAGTACTTC.

Of note for this clone: Other DNA variants within this sample encode the same CDR3. The chain joins TRBV6-1 to TRBJ1-2; D not resolved. The germline V gene encodes CDR1 MNHNS and CDR2 SASEGT. The CDR3 runs 14 residues. V was trimmed by 2 bases and J by 2 bases, leaving 9 bases between them. Written as DNA, the CDR3 is TGTGCCAGCAGTGAATGGTCGGCGAACTATGGCTACACCTTC. It specifies CASSEWSANYGYTF.

The chain is built from TRBV24-1 and TRBJ2-1, with a tentative D call TRBD2 (6 bases). Looked up from germline, CDR1 is KGHDR and CDR2 is SFDVKD. The V and J ends lost 9 bases and 6 bases respectively, with 14 bases between them. CDR3 length equals 13 residues. CDR3 amino acids: CATSTSPVNEQFF. The CDR3 nucleotides read TGTGCCACCTCGACTAGTCCAGTCAATGAGCAGTTCTTC.

This sequence joins TRBV12-3 or TRBV12-4 and TRBJ1-2; the D gene is possibly TRBD1 (5 bases). The length of the CDR3 is 13 residues. Between the trimmed V and J ends, which lost 3 bases and 11 bases, there was a span of 16 bases. CDR3 DNA: TGTGCCAGCAGTTTCGACTCCCGGAGGGGATACACCTTC. Translating gives CASSFDSRRGYTF.

This clone was counted only a few times. The genes are TRBV5-4 and TRBJ1-2; D gene ambiguous. The CDR3 loop spans 14 amino acids. Trimming shortened V by 2 bases and J by 3 bases, and 11 bases separated the two germline ends. Germline CDR1 is SGHNT and CDR2 is YYREEE (reference sequence). CDR3 sequence reads: CASSLPGFYYGYTF. Here the CDR3 DNA reads TGTGCCAGCAGCTTACCGGGATTTTACTATGGCTACACCTTC.

The CDR3 region is CASSYGNSGNTIYF. CDR3 in DNA: TGTGCCAGCAGTTACGGGAACTCTGGAAACACCATATATTTT. The V gene is TRBV6-2 or TRBV6-3, the J gene TRBJ1-3; no clear D gene. CDR1 MNHEY and CDR2 SVGEGT come from the germline V gene. CDR3 length equals 14 residues. V dropped 2 bases and J dropped 0 bases, with 5 bases sitting between them.

The chain combines TRBV19 with TRBJ2-7; D is uncertain. CDR1 is LNHDA and CDR2 is SQIVND in the germline V gene (reference sequence). Trimming shortened V by 4 bases and J by 3 bases, and 7 bases separated the two germline ends. The CDR3 totals 12 residues. CDR3 nucleotides: TGTGCCAGTAGTACCGACCGCTACGAGCAGTACTTC. Translating it yields CASSTDRYEQYF.

The gene calls are TRBV5-8 and TRBJ1-2; possibly TRBD1 for D (6 bases). This CDR3 is 15 amino acids long. Germline V lookup: CDR1 SGHTS, CDR2 YDEGEE. V lost 4 bases to trimming and J lost 0 bases, with 13 bases between them. CDR3 region: CASSAGQRTNYGYTF. In DNA, the CDR3 is TGTGCCAGCAGCGCAGGACAGAGGACTAACTATGGCTACACCTTC.

The J gene is TRBJ1-2, the V gene TRBV9, with D perhaps TRBD1 (6 bases). The CDR3 has 16 residues. From germline, CDR1 is SGDLS and CDR2 YYNGEE. Trimming removed 0 bases from V and 7 bases from J, with 19 bases in between. This CDR3 reads CASSVAETVQGGGYTF. CDR3 in DNA: TGTGCCAGCAGCGTAGCTGAAACTGTCCAAGGGGGTGGCTACACCTTC.

The rearrangement links TRBV7-8 to TRBJ2-7; TRBD2 matches at 10 bases. Germline V CDR1 and CDR2: SGHVS, FQNEAQ. V lost 1 base and J lost 9; bases outside the gene matches: 6. The length of the CDR3 is 14 residues. CDR3 loop: CASSLDYGTSVQYF. Here the CDR3 DNA reads TGTGCCAGCAGCTTAGATTATGGGACTAGCGTGCAGTACTTC.

The genes are TRBV28 and TRBJ1-3; D is unresolved. CDR3 length: 15 residues. CDR1 MDHEN and CDR2 SYDVKM come from the germline V gene. Between the trimmed V and J ends, which lost 1 base and 2 bases, there was a span of 9 bases. The CDR3 bases are TGTGCCAGCAGTTTATTTCGGGGAACTGGAAACACCATATATTTT. Amino acids: CASSLFRGTGNTIYF.

The chain employs TRBV5-5 and TRBJ1-1; D gene ambiguous. The V end was cut by 6 bases, the J end by 1 base, with 13 bases between. Germline-derived CDR1 and CDR2 are SGHKS and YYEKEE (reference sequence). The CDR3 runs to 14 residues. CDR3 in amino acids: CASILRGENTEAFF. DNA for the CDR3: TGTGCCAGCATTTTGCGGGGAGAGAACACTGAAGCTTTCTTT. Using reference TRBV5-5 and TRBJ1-1 for the parts outside the CDR3, the full variable domain is DAGVTQSPTHLIKTRGQQVTLRCSPISGHKSVSWYQQVLGQGPQFIFQYYEKEERGRGNFPDRFSARQFPNYSSELNVNALLLGDSALYLCASILRGENTEAFFGQGTRLTVV.

This CDR3 is CASSLEPGVFYEQYF. The CDR3 coding sequence is TGTGCCAGCAGCTTAGAGCCAGGGGTGTTCTACGAGCAGTACTTC. The rearrangement joins TRBV7-8 to TRBJ2-7; D perhaps matches TRBD1 (6 bases). V was cut by 1 base and J by 3 bases, with 13 bases left in between. The CDR3 loop spans 15 amino acids. Germline V lookup: CDR1 SGHVS, CDR2 FQNEAQ. Full variable domain (remainder filled in from reference TRBV7-8 and TRBJ2-7): GAGVSQSPRYKVAKRGQDVALRCDPISGHVSLFWYQQALGQGPEFLTYFQNEAQLDKSGLPSDRFFAERPEGSVSTLKIQRTQQEDSAVYLCASSLEPGVFYEQYFGPGTRLTVT.

V gene TRBV9 combines with J gene TRBJ2-7, with a possible D match to TRBD2 (6 bases). Germline CDR1 and CDR2: SGDLS and YYNGEE. The length of the CDR3 is 13 residues. The V end lost 0 bases, the J end lost 6 bases, and 10 bases lay between the germline ends. The CDR3 DNA sequence: TGTGCCAGCAGCGTAGGCGGAGGGGTCGAGCAGTACTTC. Translation: CASSVGGGVEQYF.

This sequence joins TRBV14 and TRBJ1-2, with TRBD1 as a possible D gene (5 bases). Germline lookup yields CDR1 SGHDN and CDR2 FVKESK. This CDR3 contains 13 residues. V shed 4 bases and J shed 0 bases, with 6 bases lying between them. CDR3 coding DNA: TGTGCCAGCAGCCGGGGGGCTAACTATGGCTACACCTTC. As protein: CASSRGANYGYTF.

The V call is TRBV6-5, the J call TRBJ2-2, with D perhaps being TRBD1 or TRBD2 (5 bases each). The CDR3 contains 14 residues. Germline V lookup: CDR1 MNHEY, CDR2 SVGAGI. The V end was cut by 8 bases, the J end by 3 bases, with 13 bases between. In DNA, the CDR3 is TGTGCCAGCGCGAGGGGTTCGGACACCGGGGAGCTGTTTTTT. Its translation: CASARGSDTGELFF.

This rearrangement joins TRBV9 to TRBJ2-5, with D possibly TRBD1 on 5 matching bases. The germline V and J ends were trimmed by 1 base and 3 bases, with 10 bases remaining between them. The germline gives CDR1 SGDLS, CDR2 YYNGEE. The CDR3 runs to 14 residues. CDR3 DNA sequence: TGTGCCAGCAGCGTAAGATCCAGGGAAGAGACCCAGTACTTC. Translation: CASSVRSREETQYF. The variable domain in full, with the rest retrieved from reference TRBV9 and TRBJ2-5, is DSGVTQTPKHLITATGQRVTLRCSPRSGDLSVYWYQQSLDQGLQFLIQYYNGEERAKGNILERFSAQQFPDLHSELNLSSLELGDSALYFCASSVRSREETQYFGPGTRLLVL.

As to this clone: Other DNA variants within this sample encode the same CDR3. This chain connects TRBV5-1 to TRBJ2-6; D is perhaps TRBD1 or TRBD2 (6 bases each). The CDR3 consists of 16 residues. CDR1 SGHRS and CDR2 YFSETQ come from the germline V gene. Deletions cut 2 bases from V and 1 base from J, with 10 bases between. The CDR3 region is CASSLGGGSGANVLTF. CDR3 in DNA: TGCGCCAGCAGCTTAGGAGGGGGGTCTGGGGCCAACGTCCTGACTTTC.

The V and J genes are TRBV28 and TRBJ2-7; 9 nucleotides agree with TRBD1. J gave up 3 bases and V 5 bases, and 14 bases lay outside the gene matches. The CDR3 contains 17 residues. CDR1 and CDR2 (germline): MDHEN, SYDVKM. The CDR3: CASSHLPGQGPFYEQYF. In nucleotides, the CDR3 is TGTGCCAGCAGTCACTTACCGGGACAGGGACCTTTCTACGAGCAGTACTTC.

J is TRBJ1-5 and V is TRBV7-2, with D unclear. This CDR3 is built from 13 residues. Germline values: CDR1 SGHTA, CDR2 FQGNSA. V lost 2 bases, J lost 2 bases, and 4 bases lay in between. The CDR3 sequence is CASSLRGNQPQHF. The CDR3, as DNA: TGTGCCAGCAGCTTACGGGGCAATCAGCCCCAGCATTTT.

This rearrangement joins TRBV12-5 to TRBJ1-1, with TRBD1 as a possible D gene (5 bases). V lost 6 bases and J 6 bases, leaving 38 bases between the germline ends. The V gene's germline CDR1 is LGHNT and CDR2 FRNRAP. The CDR3 runs 21 residues. DNA for the CDR3: TGTGCTAGTGGCCCTCCCCCGGGGGGAAACACTGAAGCCCCCCACGGGGCTGAAGCTTTCTTT. Protein sequence: CASGPPPGGNTEAPHGAEAFF.

The genes are TRBV5-6 and TRBJ1-2, with 8 bases lining up with TRBD1. The CDR3 is 13 residues long. V lost 0 bases, J lost 6 bases, and 1 base stayed unmatched. The germline gives CDR1 SGHDT, CDR2 YYEEEE. The chain's CDR3 is CASSLDRGDGYTF. For the CDR3, the DNA is TGTGCCAGCAGCTTGGACAGGGGGGATGGCTACACCTTC.